The 5 T cell receptor beta chains presented below share a single source sample, sequenced in a study of T cells in Graves' hyperthyroidism and ophthalmopathy. Amplification of TCR beta CDR3 regions was performed using RNA transcripts as template. First-round RT-PCR targeting the TCR CDR3 was performed with the HTBI primer set. TCRdb reanalysed the multiplex PCR reads using MiXCR and keeps one entry per CDR3 protein. The table has about 350,000 distinct CDR3 sequences, 15% to 20% seen once; the top ten hold 15% to 17%. The source material was blood. These receptors were collected from a woman in her thirties or forties with Graves' ophthalmopathy.

This clonotype has a count of ten or more. V gene TRBV29-1 combines with J gene TRBJ2-2; weak D call: TRBD2 (6 bases). V was clipped by 6 bases and J by 6 bases, with 8 bases between them. The CDR3 contains 11 residues. Per the germline V gene, CDR1 is SQVTM and CDR2 is ANQGSEA. The CDR3 sequence is CSVGEAGELFF. For the CDR3, the DNA is TGCAGCGTGGGGGAGGCCGGGGAGCTGTTTTTT.

In its sample, this clonotype was seen many times. This chain uses TRBV2 with TRBJ1-2; TRBD1 aligns across 12 bases. CDR3 length equals 13 residues. Germline V CDR1 and CDR2: SNHLY, FYNNEI. V shed 9 bases, J shed 6 bases, and the junction held 5 bases outside the gene matches. CDR3 coding DNA: TGTGCCAGAACCGGGACAGGGGGCAATGGCTACACCTTC. Its protein is CARTGTGGNGYTF. The full variable domain, completed using reference TRBV2 and TRBJ1-2, is EPEVTQTPSHQVTQMGQEVILRCVPISNHLYFYWYRQILGQKVEFLVSFYNNEISEKSEIFDDQFSVERPDGSNFTLKIRSTKLEDSAMYFCARTGTGGNGYTFGSGTRLTVV.

The chain combines TRBV28 with TRBJ2-5; D gene unclear. V was trimmed by 4 bases and J by 3 bases, leaving 9 bases between them. The CDR3 length is 13 residues. The germline V gene encodes CDR1 MDHEN and CDR2 SYDVKM. DNA of the CDR3: TGTGCCAGCAGTTACCCTCCAGAAGAGACCCAGTACTTC. Its translation: CASSYPPEETQYF.

This clonotype occurred many times. The chain uses TRBV15 and TRBJ1-5; no clear D. Germline CDR1 is LNHNV and CDR2 is YYDKDF (reference sequence). V lost 5 bases and J 5 bases, leaving 10 bases between the germline ends. The CDR3 consists of 13 residues. The CDR3 coding sequence is TGTGCCACCAGCCCCCACGCGGATCAGCCCCAGCATTTT. This gives the protein CATSPHADQPQHF.

This rearrangement joins TRBV28 to TRBJ2-7, with D maybe TRBD1 (5 bases). Trimming pared 9 bases from V and 4 bases from J, leaving 19 bases between. CDR3 size: 14 residues. Germline CDR1 reads MDHEN; CDR2 reads SYDVKM. CDR3 protein: CASSTRTLGYEQYF. CDR3 coding DNA: TGTGCCAGTAGTACGAGGACACTGGGATACGAGCAGTACTTC.